Each of the 17 T cell receptor beta chains below was sequenced from the same sample in a study of cytomegalovirus exposure and HLA in healthy donors (dated by TCRdb to between 2016 and 2019). The library was generated by the immunoSEQ multiplex PCR assay. For the multiplex PCR, a mixture combining 60 forward primers for TCR Vbeta segments and 13 reverse primers for TCR Jbeta segments was used. TCRdb mirrors the immuneACCESS table, restricted to in-frame sequences. Some clones are absent from its copies; in checked studies, under half trace to an unresolved V gene, and the reason for the others is unknown. The table kept for this sample lists 45,000 to 55,000 clones. Approximately 26% of the sample lies in the top ten. Material: PBMCs. The receptor source for this set is a man in his forties or fifties in good health and CMV-seropositive.

The chain is built from TRBV14 and TRBJ2-5, with 12 bases matching TRBD1. The V gene's germline CDR1 is SGHDN and CDR2 FVKESK. This CDR3 contains 19 residues. Trimming removed 5 bases from V and 0 bases from J; junction bases left unmatched: 13. The CDR3 is CASSENRVGTGGNQETQYF. For the CDR3, the DNA is TGTGCCAGCAGCGAAAACCGAGTGGGGACAGGGGGCAACCAAGAGACCCAGTACTTC.

The chain couples TRBV6-6 to TRBJ2-2; 8 nucleotides line up with TRBD1. The CDR3 runs 16 residues. The V and J ends lost 3 bases and 7 bases, in that order; junction bases with no gene match: 10. The V gene's germline CDR1 is MNHNY and CDR2 SVGAGI (reference sequence). This CDR3 reads CASSYSQGALGGELFF. In nucleotides, the CDR3 is TGTGCCAGCAGTTATTCCCAGGGGGCGCTTGGCGGGGAGCTGTTTTTT.

The chain joins TRBV28 to TRBJ2-7; 9 bases fit TRBD1. CDR3 length equals 14 residues. CDR1 is MDHEN and CDR2 is SYDVKM in the germline V gene. Trimming cost V 8 bases and J 3 bases; bases outside gene matches: 8. CDR3: CASFPGTGFYEQYF. Here the CDR3 DNA reads TGTGCCAGCTTTCCCGGGACAGGGTTCTACGAGCAGTACTTC.

The chain links TRBV19 to TRBJ1-5; maybe TRBD1 (5 bases). Trimming stripped 3 bases from V and 6 bases from J, with 9 bases between. The CDR3 loop spans 13 amino acids. CDR1 and CDR2 (germline): LNHDA, SQIVND (reference sequence). The CDR3 here is CASSMGLSQPQHF. The CDR3 region has the DNA TGTGCCAGTAGTATGGGGCTTAGTCAGCCCCAGCATTTT. Combining the CDR3 with reference TRBV19 and TRBJ1-5 gives the whole variable domain DGGITQSPKYLFRKEGQNVTLSCEQNLNHDAMYWYRQDPGQGLRLIYYSQIVNDFQKGDIAEGYSVSREKKESFPLTVTSAQKNPTAFYLCASSMGLSQPQHFGDGTRLSIL.

CDR3 region: CASSGETGGSYNEQFF. The CDR3 DNA is TGTGCCAGCAGTGGAGAGACAGGGGGCTCCTACAATGAGCAGTTCTTC. The chain couples TRBV6-1 to TRBJ2-1; 9 nucleotides agree with TRBD1. Per the germline V gene, CDR1 is MNHNS and CDR2 is SASEGT. This CDR3 comprises 16 residues. The trim removed 4 bases at V and 0 bases at J, leaving 4 bases unmatched.

The gene calls are TRBV19 and TRBJ2-5; D gene ambiguous. V lost 4 bases and J 8 bases, leaving 8 bases between the germline ends. The CDR3 runs to 11 residues. Germline-derived CDR1 and CDR2 are LNHDA and SQIVND (reference sequence). CDR3 sequence reads: CASSTLETQYF. The DNA of the CDR3 is TGTGCCAGTAGTACGCTAGAAACCCAGTACTTC.

This chain's CDR3 is CATHVEHTGELFF. CDR3 nucleotide sequence: TGTGCCACCCACGTGGAGCACACCGGGGAGCTGTTTTTT. The genes are TRBV6-4 and TRBJ2-2; D ambiguous. V gave up 10 bases and J gave up 3 bases, with 12 bases separating them. This CDR3 contains 13 residues. The germline gives CDR1 MRHNA, CDR2 SNTAGT.

The V call is TRBV9, the J call TRBJ2-3, with 13 bases identical to TRBD2. Per the germline V gene, CDR1 is SGDLS and CDR2 is YYNGEE. The V gene end was trimmed by 3 bases and the J gene end by 1 base; junction bases not matched to a gene: 5. The CDR3 length is 17 residues. CDR3 nucleotides: TGTGCCAGCAGCGATGGGACTAGCGGGGTGGGCACAGATACGCAGTATTTT. The encoded protein is CASSDGTSGVGTDTQYF.

The chain has TRBV19 and TRBJ2-5; 9 positions agree with TRBD1. This CDR3 comprises 15 residues. The V segment lost 2 bases and the J segment 5 bases; nucleotides outside the gene matches: 6. Germline lookup yields CDR1 LNHDA and CDR2 SQIVND (reference sequence). The CDR3 bases are TGTGCCAGTAGTATAAAACAGGGGGCGGCCGAGACCCAGTACTTC. It codes for CASSIKQGAAETQYF.

The chain combines TRBV16 with TRBJ2-1; possible D gene TRBD2, 6 bases. Germline V gene sequence: CDR1 KGHSY, CDR2 FQNENV. The V gene lost 0 bases and the J gene lost 8 bases, with 14 bases spanning the gap. The CDR3 contains 15 residues. Here the CDR3 reads CASSQSTSQRDEQFF. CDR3 coding DNA: TGTGCCAGCAGCCAATCGACTAGTCAACGCGATGAGCAGTTCTTC.

The chain couples TRBV4-2 to TRBJ1-2; possible D gene TRBD1, 5 bases. V was shortened by 1 base and J by 8 bases, with 11 bases between the two germline ends. This CDR3 is built from 13 residues. The germline V gene encodes CDR1 LGHNA and CDR2 YNFKEQ. The CDR3 DNA reads TGTGCCAGCAGCCAAGTGGAGGGGTTGGGCTACACCTTC. It codes for CASSQVEGLGYTF.

This rearrangement joins TRBV6-6 to TRBJ1-2; D may be TRBD1 (6 bases). CDR1 is MNHNY, CDR2 SVGAGI, per germline (reference sequence). The CDR3 extends over 13 amino acids. Trimming shortened V by 0 bases and J by 12 bases, and 14 bases separated the two germline ends. The chain's CDR3 is CASSYSNGGGHTF. DNA for the CDR3: TGTGCCAGCAGTTACTCGAATGGGGGGGGCCACACCTTC.

The CDR3 DNA is TGTGCCAGCAGCTCACTGGACAGGGGGGAAAAACTGTTTTTT. Its protein is CASSSLDRGEKLFF. The chain has TRBV7-6 and TRBJ1-4; TRBD1 matches at 10 bases. From germline, CDR1 is SGHVS and CDR2 FNYEAQ. The CDR3 covers 14 residues. After removal of 4 bases from V and 8 bases from J, the junction contained 4 bases not matched to a gene.

J is TRBJ2-3 and V is TRBV7-9, with TRBD2 identical over 10 bases. This CDR3 spans 14 amino acids. Trimming took 8 bases from V and 2 from J; bases not matched to a gene: 4. Germline-derived CDR1 and CDR2 are SEHNR and FQNEAQ (reference sequence). DNA of the CDR3: TGTGCCAGCGGACTAGCGGCTCCCACAGATACGCAGTATTTT. It encodes CASGLAAPTDTQYF.

The chain recombines TRBV29-1 with TRBJ1-1; maybe TRBD1 (5 bases). The CDR3 is 13 amino acids. Deletions cut 7 bases from V and 1 base from J, with 13 bases between. Germline V gene sequence: CDR1 SQVTM, CDR2 ANQGSEA. CDR3 sequence: CSGRLDTNTEAFF. As DNA, the CDR3 is TGCAGCGGACGTTTGGACACGAACACTGAAGCTTTCTTT.

Regarding this clone: Other DNA sequences from this sample encode an identical CDR3 as well. The chain couples TRBV9 to TRBJ1-1, with D hard to call. The CDR3 has 15 amino acids. The V gene's germline CDR1 is SGDLS and CDR2 YYNGEE. Trimming removed 0 bases at V and 0 bases at J, with 9 bases between. CDR3 in amino acids: CASSVDPDMNTEAFF. The CDR3 DNA reads TGTGCCAGCAGCGTAGATCCAGACATGAACACTGAAGCTTTCTTT.

The chain combines TRBV18 with TRBJ2-1; possible D gene TRBD1, 6 bases. This CDR3 contains 13 residues. Germline CDR1 and CDR2: KGHSH and LQKENI. The V and J ends lost 6 bases and 8 bases respectively, with 14 bases between them. The chain's CDR3 is CASSSMGADEQFF. The CDR3, as DNA: TGTGCCAGCTCTTCGATGGGGGCGGATGAGCAGTTCTTC.